Given below is one T cell receptor beta chain in context. CDR3 size: 15 residues. Germline V lookup: CDR1 SNHLY, CDR2 FYNNEI. V lost 2 bases, J lost 2 bases, and 4 bases stayed unmatched. These data originate in a study of blood T cell repertoires in COVID-19. TCRdb's copy holds only in-frame clones and misses some; the assay was immunoSEQ multiplex PCR. This sample carries under 250,000 clones, 80% to 90% of them seen once, and the ten largest clones take about 3.5%. The chain is built from TRBV2 and TRBJ2-3; TRBD2 matches 7 bases. This receptor was taken from a young woman in a cohort exposed to, infected with or recovered from COVID-19 (not recorded which). Sequenced: PBMCs or T cells enriched from blood (not recorded which). The DNA of the CDR3 is TGTGCCAGCAGTGAAAAGCGGGGAGACACAGATACGCAGTATTTT. This encodes CASSEKRGDTDTQYF. The full variable domain, its missing parts supplied by reference TRBV2 and TRBJ2-3, is EPEVTQTPSHQVTQMGQEVILRCVPISNHLYFYWYRQILGQKVEFLVSFYNNEISEKSEIFDDQFSVERPDGSNFTLKIRSTKLEDSAMYFCASSEKRGDTDTQYFGPGTRLTVL.